The count of the clone carrying this TCR beta chain is one. Its antigen remains unknown. Random hexamers were used to reverse transcribe the RNA input (about 0.45 to 1 ug). TCRdb used MiXCR to reprocess the immunoSEQ multiplex PCR reads, holding one entry per CDR3 protein. The table has about 280,000 distinct CDR3 sequences, 85% seen once. V lost 7 bases, J lost 2 bases, and 13 bases stayed unmatched. The CDR3 is 16 residues long. Germline lookup yields CDR1 ENHRY and CDR2 SYGVKD. The source of the sample is a study of CD8 T cells in Susac syndrome. The study's findings and limits: The number of individuals included in the study's TCR sequencing and HLA analysis was acknowledged as relatively small.

The multiple sclerosis control cohort comprised treatment-naive individuals presenting with stable or active relapsing-remitting disease. CD8+ and CD4+ T cells were negatively isolated; TEMRA cells were FACS-enriched. Sequenced: CD8+ T cells from PBMCs. The receptor's source is a human donor with multiple sclerosis. V and J are TRBV10-3 and TRBJ2-7, with 8 nucleotides matching TRBD2. DNA for the CDR3: TGTGCCATCACCTGTCAAACGGGGGGGTTACCCTACGAGCAGTACTTC. This encodes CAITCQTGGLPYEQYF.